What follows describes a single T cell receptor beta chain. Its antigen is currently unknown. This specimen belongs to a study of T cell repertoires in cytomegalovirus infection. Findings of the study overall: Ex vivo responses were dominated by HLA-C-restricted CMV-specific TCR beta clonotypes.

Each CDR3 protein gets one entry after TCRdb re-called the reads with MiXCR. The data hold more than 250,000 distinct CDR3 sequences, with just under 25% observed a single time. With 5 bases removed from V and 7 bases from J, the gap between germline ends came to 15 bases. The CDR3 spans 14 residues. Per the germline V gene, CDR1 is SGHNT and CDR2 is YENEEA. This receptor was identified in a human donor in good health (CMV status not recorded). Some clones in this sample may be carry-over from other donors' samples. J is TRBJ2-1 and V is TRBV11-3; D may be TRBD1 or TRBD2 (5 bases each). Specimen: cultured PBMCs, collected from culture after CMV antigen stimulation. CDR3 nucleotide sequence: TGTGCCAGCAGCCCAGCCCGGGGCTCGAATGAGCAGTTCTTC. Protein: CASSPARGSNEQFF.